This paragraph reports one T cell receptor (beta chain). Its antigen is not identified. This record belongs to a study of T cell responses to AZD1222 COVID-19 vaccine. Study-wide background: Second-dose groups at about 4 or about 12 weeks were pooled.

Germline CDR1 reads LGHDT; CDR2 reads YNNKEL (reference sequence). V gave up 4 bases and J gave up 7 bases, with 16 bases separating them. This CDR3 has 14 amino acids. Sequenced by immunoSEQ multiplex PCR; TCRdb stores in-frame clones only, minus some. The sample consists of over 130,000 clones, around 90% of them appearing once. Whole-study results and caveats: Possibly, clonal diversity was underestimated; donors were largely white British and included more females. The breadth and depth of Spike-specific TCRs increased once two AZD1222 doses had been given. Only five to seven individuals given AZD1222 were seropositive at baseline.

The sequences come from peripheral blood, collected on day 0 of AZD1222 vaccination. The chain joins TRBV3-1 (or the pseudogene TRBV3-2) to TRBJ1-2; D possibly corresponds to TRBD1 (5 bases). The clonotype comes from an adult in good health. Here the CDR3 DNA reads TGTGCCAGCAGCCCCCTAGGCAGGGAGGGTGGCTACACCTTC. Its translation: CASSPLGREGGYTF.